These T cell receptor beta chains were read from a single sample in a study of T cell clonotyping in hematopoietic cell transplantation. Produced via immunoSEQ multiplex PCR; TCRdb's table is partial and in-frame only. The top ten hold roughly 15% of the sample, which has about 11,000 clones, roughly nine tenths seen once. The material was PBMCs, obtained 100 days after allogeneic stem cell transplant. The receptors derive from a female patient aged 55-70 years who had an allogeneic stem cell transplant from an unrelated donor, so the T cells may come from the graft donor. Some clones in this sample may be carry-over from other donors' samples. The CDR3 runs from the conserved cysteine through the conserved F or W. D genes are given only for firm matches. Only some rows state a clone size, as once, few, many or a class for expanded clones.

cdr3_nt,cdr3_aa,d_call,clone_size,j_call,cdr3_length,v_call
TGCAGCGTTGTTCCCCCTCGAGAGCAGTTCTTC,CSVVPPREQFF,NA,once,TRBJ2-1,11,TRBV29-1
TGTGCCAGCAGCGTACTCCCGGGGGAAGTGGGGAGTGGGAATGAGCAGTTCTTC,CASSVLPGEVGSGNEQFF,NA,NA,TRBJ2-1,18,TRBV9
TGTGCTAGTGGTTTGGCGGGACAGGGGGCCTACGAGCAGTACTTC,CASGLAGQGAYEQYF,TRBD1,NA,TRBJ2-7,15,TRBV12-5
TGTGCCAGCAGCTTAGGAGCGAGGGCCGCCACTTCGGGAAAACTGTTTTTT,CASSLGARAATSGKLFF,NA,NA,TRBJ1-4,17,TRBV7-2
TGTGCCAGCAGCTTGGGTAGCAGCTCCTACGAGCAGTACTTC,CASSLGSSSYEQYF,NA,once,TRBJ2-7,14,TRBV5-4
TGTGCCAGCAGCCAACTAGTGACAGGGGGCGCGAGACAGCCCCAGCATTTT,CASSQLVTGGARQPQHF,TRBD1,NA,TRBJ1-5,17,TRBV4-2
TGTGCCAGCAGTCAGGTCGGGGAGGGCTACACCTTC,CASSQVGEGYTF,NA,NA,TRBJ1-2,12,TRBV9
TGTGCCAGCAGTTTATTACAGTATGGGACCCAGTACTTC,CASSLLQYGTQYF,NA,NA,TRBJ2-5,13,TRBV28
TGTGCCAGCAATCGCGGGGGGGAGGCCCCCTACGAGCAGTACTTC,CASNRGGEAPYEQYF,TRBD2,NA,TRBJ2-7,15,TRBV9
TGCGCCAGCAGCCAAGGAGGCGCGGACTATGGCTACACCTTC,CASSQGGADYGYTF,NA,NA,TRBJ1-2,14,TRBV4-3
TGTGCCAGTTCTTGGGGGGTTCGTACTGAAGCTTTCTTT,CASSWGVRTEAFF,NA,once,TRBJ1-1,13,TRBV19
TGTGCCAGCAGCAAAGCGTTGGCGGGAGGGCCAGATACGCAGTATTTT,CASSKALAGGPDTQYF,TRBD2,NA,TRBJ2-3,16,TRBV11-3
TGCAGCGTTGGCCTAACAGGGACCGGGGAGCTGTTTTTT,CSVGLTGTGELFF,NA,NA,TRBJ2-2,13,TRBV29-1
TGTGCCAGCAGATCCAGACAGGCCGGGTATAGTGGCGGGGAGCTGTTTTTT,CASRSRQAGYSGGELFF,NA,NA,TRBJ2-2,17,TRBV7-2